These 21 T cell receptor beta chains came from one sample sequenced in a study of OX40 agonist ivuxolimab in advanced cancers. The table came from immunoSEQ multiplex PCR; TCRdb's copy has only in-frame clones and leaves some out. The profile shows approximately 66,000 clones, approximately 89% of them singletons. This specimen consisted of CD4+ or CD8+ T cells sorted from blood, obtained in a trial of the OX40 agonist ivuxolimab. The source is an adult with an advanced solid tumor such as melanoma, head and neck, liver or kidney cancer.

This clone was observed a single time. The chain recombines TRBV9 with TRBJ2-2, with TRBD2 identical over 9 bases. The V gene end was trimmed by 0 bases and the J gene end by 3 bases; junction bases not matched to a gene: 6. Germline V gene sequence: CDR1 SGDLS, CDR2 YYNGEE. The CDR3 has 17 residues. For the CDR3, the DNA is TGTGCCAGCAGCGTAGCACCCGCGGGGGGGTACACCGGGGAGCTGTTTTTT. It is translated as CASSVAPAGGYTGELFF.

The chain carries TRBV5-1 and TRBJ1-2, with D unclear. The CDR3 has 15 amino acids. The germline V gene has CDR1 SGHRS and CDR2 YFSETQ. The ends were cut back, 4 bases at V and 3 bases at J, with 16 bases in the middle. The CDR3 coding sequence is TGCGCCAGCAGCGGTGACGGAGCCGGGCACTATGGCTACACCTTC. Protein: CASSGDGAGHYGYTF.

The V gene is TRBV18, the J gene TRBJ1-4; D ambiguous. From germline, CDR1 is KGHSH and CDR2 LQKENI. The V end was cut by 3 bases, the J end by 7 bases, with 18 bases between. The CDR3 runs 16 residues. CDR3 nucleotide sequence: TGTGCCAGCTCACCGGTTGTATTGGCAGGAGGTGAAAAACTGTTTTTT. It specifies CASSPVVLAGGEKLFF.

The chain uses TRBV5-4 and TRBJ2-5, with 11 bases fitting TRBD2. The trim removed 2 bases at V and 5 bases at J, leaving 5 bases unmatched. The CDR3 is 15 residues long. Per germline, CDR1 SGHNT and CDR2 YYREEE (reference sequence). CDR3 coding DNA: TGTGCCAGCAGCTTTAGGTTAGCGGGGGGGGAGACCCAGTACTTC. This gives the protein CASSFRLAGGETQYF.

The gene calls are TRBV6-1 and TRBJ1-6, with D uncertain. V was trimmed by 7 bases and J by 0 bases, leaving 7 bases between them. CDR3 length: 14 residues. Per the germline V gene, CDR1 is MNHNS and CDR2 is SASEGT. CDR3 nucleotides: TGTGCCAGCAAGGGAGACTCCTATAATTCACCCCTCCACTTT. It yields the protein CASKGDSYNSPLHF.

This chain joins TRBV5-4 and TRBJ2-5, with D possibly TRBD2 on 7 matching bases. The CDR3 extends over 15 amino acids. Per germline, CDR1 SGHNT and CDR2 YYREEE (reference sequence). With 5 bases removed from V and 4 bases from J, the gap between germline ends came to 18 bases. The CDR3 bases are TGTGCCAGCAGTATCGGGGGGCTCCAGCTAGAGACCCAGTACTTC. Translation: CASSIGGLQLETQYF. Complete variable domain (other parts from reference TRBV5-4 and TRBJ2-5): ETGVTQSPTHLIKTRGQQVTLRCSSQSGHNTVSWYQQALGQGPQFIFQYYREEENGRGNFPPRFSGLQFPNYSSELNVNALELDDSALYLCASSIGGLQLETQYFGPGTRLLVL.

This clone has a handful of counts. The DNA of the CDR3 is TGTGCCAGCAGTGGGGACAGCCTTCTGGGCAATCAGCCCCAGCATTTT. Its translation: CASSGDSLLGNQPQHF. The chain employs TRBV6-1 and TRBJ1-5; TRBD1 agrees at 7 bases. With 4 bases clipped from V and 2 bases from J, the junction kept 8 bases outside the gene matches. In germline, CDR1 is MNHNS, CDR2 SASEGT. This CDR3 is built from 16 residues.

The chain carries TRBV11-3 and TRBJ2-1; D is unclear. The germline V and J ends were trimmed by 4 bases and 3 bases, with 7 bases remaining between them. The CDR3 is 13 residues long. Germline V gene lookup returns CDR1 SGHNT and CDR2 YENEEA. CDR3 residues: CASSSSNYNEQFF. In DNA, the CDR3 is TGTGCCAGCAGCTCCTCTAACTACAATGAGCAGTTCTTC. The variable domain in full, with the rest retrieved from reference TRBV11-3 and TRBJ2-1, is EAGVVQSPRYKIIEKKQPVAFWCNPISGHNTLYWYLQNLGQGPELLIRYENEEAVDDSQLPKDRFSAERLKGVDSTLKIQPAELGDSAVYLCASSSSNYNEQFFGPGTRLTVL.

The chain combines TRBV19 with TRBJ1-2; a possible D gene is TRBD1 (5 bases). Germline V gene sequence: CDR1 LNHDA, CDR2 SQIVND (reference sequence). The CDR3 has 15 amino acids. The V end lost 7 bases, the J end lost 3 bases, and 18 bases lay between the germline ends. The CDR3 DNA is TGTGCCAGTACCATTCAAGGGGCTGGATACTATGGCTACACCTTC. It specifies CASTIQGAGYYGYTF.

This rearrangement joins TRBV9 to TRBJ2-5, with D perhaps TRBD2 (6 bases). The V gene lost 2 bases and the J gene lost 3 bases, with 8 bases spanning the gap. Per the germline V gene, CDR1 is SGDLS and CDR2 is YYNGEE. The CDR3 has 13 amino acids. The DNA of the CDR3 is TGTGCCAGCAGCGTGGGACTCGAAGAGACCCAGTACTTC. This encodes CASSVGLEETQYF.

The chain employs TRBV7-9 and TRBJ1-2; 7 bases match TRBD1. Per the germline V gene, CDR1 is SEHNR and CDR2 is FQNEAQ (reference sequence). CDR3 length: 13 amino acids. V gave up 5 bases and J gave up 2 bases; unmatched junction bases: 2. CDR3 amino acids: CASSPTGNYGYTF. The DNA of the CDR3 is TGTGCCAGCAGCCCGACAGGGAACTATGGCTACACCTTC.

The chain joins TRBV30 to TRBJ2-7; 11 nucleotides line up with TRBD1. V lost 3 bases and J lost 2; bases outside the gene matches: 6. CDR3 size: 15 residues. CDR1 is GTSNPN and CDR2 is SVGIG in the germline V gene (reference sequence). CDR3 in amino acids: CAWSPGTGGAYEQYF. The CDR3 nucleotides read TGTGCCTGGAGCCCAGGGACAGGGGGGGCCTACGAGCAGTACTTC. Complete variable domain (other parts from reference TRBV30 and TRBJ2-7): SQTIHQWPATLVQPVGSPLSLECTVEGTSNPNLYWYRQAAGRGLQLLFYSVGIGQISSEVPQNLSASRPQDRQFILSSKKLLLSDSGFYLCAWSPGTGGAYEQYFGPGTRLTVT.

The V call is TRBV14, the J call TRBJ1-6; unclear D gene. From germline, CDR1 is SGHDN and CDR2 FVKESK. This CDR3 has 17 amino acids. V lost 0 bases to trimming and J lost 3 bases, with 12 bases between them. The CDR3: CASSQEVGSLYNSPLHF. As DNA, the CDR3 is TGTGCCAGCAGCCAAGAAGTAGGGTCCCTCTATAATTCACCCCTCCACTTT.

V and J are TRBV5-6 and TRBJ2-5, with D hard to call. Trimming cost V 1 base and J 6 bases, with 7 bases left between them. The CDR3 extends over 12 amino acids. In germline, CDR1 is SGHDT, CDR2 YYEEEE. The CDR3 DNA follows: TGTGCCAGCAGCTTGAGGGAACAGACCCAGTACTTC. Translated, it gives CASSLREQTQYF.

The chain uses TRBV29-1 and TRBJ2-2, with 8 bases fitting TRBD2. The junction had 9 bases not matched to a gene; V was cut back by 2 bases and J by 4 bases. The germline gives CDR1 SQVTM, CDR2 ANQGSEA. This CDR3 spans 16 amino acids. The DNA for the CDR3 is TGCAGCGTTGAAACTCCCGGGACTAGAGGCACCGGGGAGCTGTTTTTT. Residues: CSVETPGTRGTGELFF.

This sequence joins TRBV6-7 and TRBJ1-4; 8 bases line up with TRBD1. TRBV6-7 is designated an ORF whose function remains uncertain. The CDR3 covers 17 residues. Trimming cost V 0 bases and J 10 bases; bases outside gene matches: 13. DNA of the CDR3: TGTGCCAGCAGTTACTCGACCTCGGACAGGGATAGGGCAAAACTGTTTTTT. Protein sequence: CASSYSTSDRDRAKLFF.

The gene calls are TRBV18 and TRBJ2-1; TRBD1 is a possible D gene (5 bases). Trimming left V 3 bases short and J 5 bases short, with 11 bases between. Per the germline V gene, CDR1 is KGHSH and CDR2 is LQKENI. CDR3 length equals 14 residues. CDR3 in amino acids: CASSPFDSHNEQFF. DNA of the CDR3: TGTGCCAGCTCACCCTTTGACAGCCACAATGAGCAGTTCTTC.

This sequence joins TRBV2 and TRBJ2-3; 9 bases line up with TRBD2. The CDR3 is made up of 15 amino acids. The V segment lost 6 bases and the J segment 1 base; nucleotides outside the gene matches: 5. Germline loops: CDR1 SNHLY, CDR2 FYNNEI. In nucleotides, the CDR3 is TGTGCCAGCAGGAGTAGCGGGGGAGGCACAGATACGCAGTATTTT. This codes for CASRSSGGGTDTQYF.

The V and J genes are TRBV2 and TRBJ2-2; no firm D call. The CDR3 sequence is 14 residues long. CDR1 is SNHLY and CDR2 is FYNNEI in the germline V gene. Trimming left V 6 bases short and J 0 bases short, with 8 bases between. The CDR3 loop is CASSQQSNTGELFF. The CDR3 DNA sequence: TGTGCCAGCAGCCAGCAGTCGAACACCGGGGAGCTGTTTTTT.

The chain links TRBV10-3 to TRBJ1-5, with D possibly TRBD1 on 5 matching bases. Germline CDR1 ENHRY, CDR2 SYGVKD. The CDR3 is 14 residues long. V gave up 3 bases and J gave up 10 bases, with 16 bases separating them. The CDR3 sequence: CAISDPGRTEPQHF. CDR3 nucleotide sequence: TGTGCCATCAGTGACCCGGGACGAACGGAACCCCAGCATTTT.

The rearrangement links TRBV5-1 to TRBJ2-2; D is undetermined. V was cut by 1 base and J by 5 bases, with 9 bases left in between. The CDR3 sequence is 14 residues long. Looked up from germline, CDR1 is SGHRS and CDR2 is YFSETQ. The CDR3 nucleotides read TGCGCCAGCAGCTTGTCTGGGGAAACCGGGGAGCTGTTTTTT. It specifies CASSLSGETGELFF.